This T cell receptor (beta chain) derives from a study of T cell repertoires in cytomegalovirus infection. As for the study in general: CMV epitopes that were recently identified and HLA-C-restricted were used alongside well-studied HLA-B-restricted ones. Matching HLA type, along with CMV infection, was indicated by public TCR beta signatures. Study results and caveats: CMV-specific TCR beta clonotypes restricted by HLA-C dominated the ex vivo response. There were carriers of CMV plus the relevant HLA, and cumulative public TCR beta family frequency identified them.

TCRdb re-called the reads through MiXCR, storing one row per CDR3 protein. The sample has hundreds of thousands of distinct CDR3 sequences, about 33% seen once. Note on this clonotype: The antigen is unknown. A much larger clone differs from this one at a single base, so this may be a read error.

The CDR3 extends over 14 amino acids. Trimming stripped 5 bases from V and 2 bases from J, with 12 bases between. Looked up from germline, CDR1 is SGHVS and CDR2 is FNYEAQ. This clonotype was sampled from a human donor in good health (CMV status not recorded). Some clones in this sample may be carry-over from other donors' samples. Material: cultured CD8+ T cells from PBMCs, obtained from culture after CMV antigen stimulation. The V call is TRBV7-6, the J call TRBJ2-5, with D uncertain. CDR3 DNA: TGTGCCAGCAGCCACAGTGGCGCTCAAGAGACCCAGTACTTC. Translation gives CASSHSGAQETQYF.